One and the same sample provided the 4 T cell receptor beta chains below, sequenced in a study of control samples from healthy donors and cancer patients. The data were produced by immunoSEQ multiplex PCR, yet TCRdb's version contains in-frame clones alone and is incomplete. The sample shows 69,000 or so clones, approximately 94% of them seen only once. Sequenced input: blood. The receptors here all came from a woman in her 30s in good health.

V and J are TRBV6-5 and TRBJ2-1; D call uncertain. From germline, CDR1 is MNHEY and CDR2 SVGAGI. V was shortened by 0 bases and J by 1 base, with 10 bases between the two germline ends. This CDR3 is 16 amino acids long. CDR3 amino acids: CASSYSLGRSYNEQFF. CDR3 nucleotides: TGTGCCAGCAGTTACTCCCTAGGCAGGTCCTACAATGAGCAGTTCTTC.

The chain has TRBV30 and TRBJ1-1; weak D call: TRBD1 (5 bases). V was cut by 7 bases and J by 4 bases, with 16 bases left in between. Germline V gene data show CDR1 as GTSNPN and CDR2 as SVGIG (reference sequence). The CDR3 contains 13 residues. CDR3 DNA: TGTGCCTATTTGCTGCCAGGGTCCACTGAAGCTTTCTTT. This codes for CAYLLPGSTEAFF.

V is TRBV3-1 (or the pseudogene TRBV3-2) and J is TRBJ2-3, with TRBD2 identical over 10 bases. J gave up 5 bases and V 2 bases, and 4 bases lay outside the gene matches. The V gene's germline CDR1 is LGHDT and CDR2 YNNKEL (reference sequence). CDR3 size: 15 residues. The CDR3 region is CASSQSGGAGDTQYF. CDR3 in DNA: TGTGCCAGCAGCCAAAGCGGGGGGGCCGGAGATACGCAGTATTTT.

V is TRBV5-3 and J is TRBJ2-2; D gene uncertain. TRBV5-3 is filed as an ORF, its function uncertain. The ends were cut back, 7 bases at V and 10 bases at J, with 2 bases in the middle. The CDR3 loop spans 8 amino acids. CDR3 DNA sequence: TGTGCCAGACAGGAGCTGTTTTTT. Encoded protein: CARQELFF.